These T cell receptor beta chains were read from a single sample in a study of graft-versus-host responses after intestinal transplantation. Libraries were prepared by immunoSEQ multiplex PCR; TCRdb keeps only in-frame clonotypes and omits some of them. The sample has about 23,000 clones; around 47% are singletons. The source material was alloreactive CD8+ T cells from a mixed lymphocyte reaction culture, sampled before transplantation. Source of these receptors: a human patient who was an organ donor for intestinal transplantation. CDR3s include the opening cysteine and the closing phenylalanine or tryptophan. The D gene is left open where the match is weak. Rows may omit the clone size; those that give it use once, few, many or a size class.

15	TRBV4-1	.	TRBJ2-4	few	CASSRGPLAKNIQYF	TGCGCCAGCAGCCGGGGCCCGTTAGCCAAAAACATTCAGTACTTC
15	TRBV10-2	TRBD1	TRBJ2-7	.	CASSPTGGFLGEQYF	TGCGCCAGCAGCCCTACAGGGGGCTTTCTAGGCGAGCAGTACTTC
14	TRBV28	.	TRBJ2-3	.	CASSSWSYTDTQYF	TGTGCCAGCAGTTCCTGGTCCTACACAGATACGCAGTATTTT
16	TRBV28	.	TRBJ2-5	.	CASSLPPTAAGETQYF	TGTGCCAGCAGTTTACCTCCGACGGCGGCAGGAGAGACCCAGTACTTC
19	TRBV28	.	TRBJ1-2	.	CASSLRFLVRPRGFESYTF	TGTGCCAGCAGTTTAAGGTTTCTGGTGAGACCGCGGGGTTTTGAGAGCTACACCTTC
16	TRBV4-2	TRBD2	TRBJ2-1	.	CASSLRASGGGDEQFF	TGTGCCAGCAGCCTAAGGGCCAGCGGGGGAGGAGATGAGCAGTTCTTC
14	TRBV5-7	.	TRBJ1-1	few	CASRPWGAWTEAFF	TGTGCCAGCAGGCCCTGGGGGGCATGGACTGAAGCTTTCTTT
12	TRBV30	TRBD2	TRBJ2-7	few	CAWSLAGDEQYF	TGTGCCTGGAGTCTAGCGGGTGACGAGCAGTACTTC
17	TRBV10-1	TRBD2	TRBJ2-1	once	CASNVAGGQLSYNEQFF	TGCGCCAGCAATGTAGCGGGAGGGCAACTCTCCTACAATGAGCAGTTCTTC
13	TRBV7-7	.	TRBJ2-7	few	CASSLGPWYEQYF	TGTGCCAGCAGCTTAGGCCCTTGGTACGAGCAGTACTTC
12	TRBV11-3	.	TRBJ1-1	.	CASSFGDSEAFF	TGTGCCAGCAGCTTTGGGGATTCGGAAGCTTTCTTT
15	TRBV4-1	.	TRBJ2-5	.	CASSRVAASSYGQYF	TGCGCCAGCAGCCGAGTGGCTGCTAGCTCCTACGGGCAGTACTTC
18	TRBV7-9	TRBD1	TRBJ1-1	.	CASSLGFGTGGTNTEAFF	TGTGCCAGCAGCTTAGGTTTCGGGACAGGGGGCACGAACACTGAAGCTTTCTTT
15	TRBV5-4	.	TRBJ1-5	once	CASSFFRDLSQPQHF	TGTGCCAGCAGCTTTTTCAGGGACCTCAGTCAGCCCCAGCATTTT
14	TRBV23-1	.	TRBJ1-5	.	CASRGDTGDQPQHF	TGCGCCAGCAGGGGAGACACCGGGGATCAGCCCCAGCATTTT
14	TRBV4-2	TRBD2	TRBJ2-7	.	CASSPGLAVGEQYF	TGTGCCAGCAGCCCCGGACTAGCGGTGGGCGAGCAGTACTTC
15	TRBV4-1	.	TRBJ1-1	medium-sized	CASSQEWRGNTEAFF	TGCGCCAGCAGCCAAGAATGGCGGGGAAACACTGAAGCTTTCTTT
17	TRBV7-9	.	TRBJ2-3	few	CASSSPLMYEGADTQYF	TGTGCCAGCAGCTCGCCTTTGATGTATGAGGGGGCAGATACGCAGTATTTT
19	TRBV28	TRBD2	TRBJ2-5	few	CASSLWSAGTSGNQETQYF	TGTGCCAGCAGTTTATGGTCGGCGGGGACTAGCGGGAATCAAGAGACCCAGTACTTC
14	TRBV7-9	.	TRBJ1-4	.	CASSSTVPEEKLFF	TGTGCCAGCAGCTCTACAGTACCCGAGGAAAAACTGTTTTTT
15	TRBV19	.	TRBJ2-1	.	CASTSHWSSYNEQFF	TGTGCCAGTACCTCCCACTGGAGCTCCTACAATGAGCAGTTCTTC
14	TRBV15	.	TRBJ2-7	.	CATSRDRKLYEQYF	TGTGCCACCAGCAGAGATCGTAAACTCTACGAGCAGTACTTC
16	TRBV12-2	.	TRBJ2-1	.	CASRLSSGGSYNEQFF	TGTGCAAGTCGCTTATCGTCGGGGGGCTCCTACAATGAGCAGTTCTTC
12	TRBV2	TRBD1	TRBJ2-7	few	CASTGGFNEQYF	TGTGCCAGTACAGGGGGGTTCAACGAGCAGTACTTC
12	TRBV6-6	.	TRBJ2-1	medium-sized	CASSYSLDEQFF	TGTGCCAGCAGTTACTCATTGGATGAGCAGTTCTTC
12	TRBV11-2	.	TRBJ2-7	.	CASSYANYEQYF	TGTGCCAGCAGCTACGCCAACTACGAGCAGTACTTC
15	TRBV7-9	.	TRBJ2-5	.	CASSLGDNNLGTQYF	TGTGCCAGCAGCTTAGGGGACAACAATTTAGGGACCCAGTACTTC
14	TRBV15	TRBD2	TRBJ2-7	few	CATSGVGTSDEQYF	TGTGCCACCAGCGGAGTAGGGACTAGCGACGAGCAGTACTTC
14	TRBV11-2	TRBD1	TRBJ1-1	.	CASSLGDRVASPFF	TGTGCCAGCAGCTTAGGGGACAGGGTTGCATCTCCTTTCTTT
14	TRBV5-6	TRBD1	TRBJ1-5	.	CASSLGQGGQPQHF	TGTGCCAGCAGCTTGGGACAGGGAGGGCAGCCCCAGCATTTT
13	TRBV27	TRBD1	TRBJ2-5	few	CASSDRAVETQYF	TGTGCCAGCAGCGACAGGGCAGTAGAGACCCAGTACTTC
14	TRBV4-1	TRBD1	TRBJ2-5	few	CASSQAWTGETQYF	TGCGCCAGCAGCCAAGCGTGGACAGGGGAGACCCAGTACTTC
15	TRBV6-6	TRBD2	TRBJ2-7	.	CASSWTSGSSYEQYF	TGTGCCAGCAGTTGGACTAGCGGTAGCTCCTACGAGCAGTACTTC
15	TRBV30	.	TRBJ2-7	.	CAWSAPGLANYEQYF	TGTGCCTGGAGCGCCCCGGGGCTAGCCAACTACGAGCAGTACTTC
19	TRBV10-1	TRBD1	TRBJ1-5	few	CASPYPRDRGIYSNQPQHF	TGCGCCAGCCCGTATCCCCGGGACAGGGGGATTTATAGCAATCAGCCCCAGCATTTT
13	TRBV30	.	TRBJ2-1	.	CAYEGLVGDEQFF	TGTGCCTATGAGGGGCTAGTTGGGGATGAGCAGTTCTTC
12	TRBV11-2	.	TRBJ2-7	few	CASRTGPYEQYF	TGTGCCAGCAGAACAGGGCCCTACGAGCAGTACTTC
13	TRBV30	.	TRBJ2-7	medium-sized	CAWSVPVPYEQYF	TGTGCCTGGAGTGTCCCTGTCCCCTACGAGCAGTACTTC
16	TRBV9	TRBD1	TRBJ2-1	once	CASSVVRDRVLYEQFF	TGTGCCAGCAGCGTAGTTAGGGACAGGGTATTATATGAGCAGTTCTTC
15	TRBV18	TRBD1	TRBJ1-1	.	CASSPIRTGVTEAFF	TGTGCCAGCTCACCAATTAGGACAGGGGTCACTGAAGCTTTCTTT
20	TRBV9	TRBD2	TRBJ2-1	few	CASSVGSREVVMSDYNEQFF	TGTGCCAGCAGCGTAGGTTCGCGGGAGGTTGTTATGTCCGACTACAATGAGCAGTTCTTC
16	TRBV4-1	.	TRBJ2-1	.	CASSQVEGDPYNEQFF	TGCGCCAGCAGCCAAGTGGAGGGAGATCCCTACAATGAGCAGTTCTTC
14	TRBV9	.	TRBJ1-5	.	CASSPHGGNQPQHF	TGTGCCAGCAGCCCACACGGAGGCAATCAGCCCCAGCATTTT
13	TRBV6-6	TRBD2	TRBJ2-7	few	CASSWGLAYEQYF	TGTGCCAGCAGTTGGGGACTAGCGTACGAGCAGTACTTC
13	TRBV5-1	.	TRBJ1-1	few	CASSLAPNTEAFF	TGCGCCAGCAGCTTGGCCCCGAACACTGAAGCTTTCTTT